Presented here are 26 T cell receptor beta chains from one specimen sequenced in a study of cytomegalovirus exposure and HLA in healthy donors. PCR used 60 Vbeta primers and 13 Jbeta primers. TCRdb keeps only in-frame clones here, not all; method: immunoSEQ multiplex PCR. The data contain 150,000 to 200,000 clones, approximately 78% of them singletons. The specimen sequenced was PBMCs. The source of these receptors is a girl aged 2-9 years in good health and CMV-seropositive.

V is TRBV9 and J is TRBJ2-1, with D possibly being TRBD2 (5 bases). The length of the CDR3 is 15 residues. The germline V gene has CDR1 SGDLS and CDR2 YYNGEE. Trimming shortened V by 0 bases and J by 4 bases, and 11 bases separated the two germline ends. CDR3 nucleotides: TGTGCCAGCAGCGTAGTAGGGAGTGGGTACAATGAGCAGTTCTTC. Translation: CASSVVGSGYNEQFF.

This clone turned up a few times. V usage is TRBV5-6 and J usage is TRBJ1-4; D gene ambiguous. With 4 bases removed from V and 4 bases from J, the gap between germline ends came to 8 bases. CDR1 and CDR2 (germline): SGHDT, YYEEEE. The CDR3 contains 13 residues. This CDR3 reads CASSRAFNEKLFF. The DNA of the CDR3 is TGTGCCAGCAGCCGAGCCTTTAATGAAAAACTGTTTTTT.

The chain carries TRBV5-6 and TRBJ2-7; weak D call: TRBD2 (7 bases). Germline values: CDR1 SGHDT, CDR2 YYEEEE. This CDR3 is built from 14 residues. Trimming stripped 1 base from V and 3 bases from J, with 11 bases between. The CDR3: CASSLRGRVYEQYF. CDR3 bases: TGTGCCAGCAGCTTGAGGGGGAGGGTCTACGAGCAGTACTTC.

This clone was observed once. The CDR3 reads CASSVVGGSAHTGELFF. In nucleotides, the CDR3 is TGTGCCAGCAGCGTAGTGGGCGGGAGCGCGCACACCGGGGAGCTGTTTTTT. The V and J genes are TRBV9 and TRBJ2-2; 7 bases align to TRBD2. Trimming removed 0 bases from V and 3 bases from J; junction bases left unmatched: 8. Germline lookup yields CDR1 SGDLS and CDR2 YYNGEE. This CDR3 contains 17 residues.

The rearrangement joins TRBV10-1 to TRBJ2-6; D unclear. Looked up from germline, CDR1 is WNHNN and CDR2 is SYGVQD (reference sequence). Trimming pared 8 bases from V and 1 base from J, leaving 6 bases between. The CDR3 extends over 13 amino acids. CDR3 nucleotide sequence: TGCGCCAGCCTACCATCTGGGGCCAACGTCCTGACTTTC. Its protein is CASLPSGANVLTF.

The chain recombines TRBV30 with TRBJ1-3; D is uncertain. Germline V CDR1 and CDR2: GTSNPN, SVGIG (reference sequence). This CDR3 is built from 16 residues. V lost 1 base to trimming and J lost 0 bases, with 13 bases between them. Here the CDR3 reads CAWSAHRPGSGNTIYF. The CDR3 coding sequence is TGTGCCTGGAGTGCCCATCGACCGGGCTCTGGAAACACCATATATTTT.

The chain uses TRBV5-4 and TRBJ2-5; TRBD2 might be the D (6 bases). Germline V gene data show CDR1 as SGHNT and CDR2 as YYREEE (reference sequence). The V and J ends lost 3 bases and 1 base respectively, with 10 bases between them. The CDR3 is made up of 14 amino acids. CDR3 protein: CASSWGTFQETQYF. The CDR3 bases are TGTGCCAGCAGCTGGGGGACTTTCCAAGAGACCCAGTACTTC. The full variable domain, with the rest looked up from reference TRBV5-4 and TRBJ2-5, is ETGVTQSPTHLIKTRGQQVTLRCSSQSGHNTVSWYQQALGQGPQFIFQYYREEENGRGNFPPRFSGLQFPNYSSELNVNALELDDSALYLCASSWGTFQETQYFGPGTRLLVL.

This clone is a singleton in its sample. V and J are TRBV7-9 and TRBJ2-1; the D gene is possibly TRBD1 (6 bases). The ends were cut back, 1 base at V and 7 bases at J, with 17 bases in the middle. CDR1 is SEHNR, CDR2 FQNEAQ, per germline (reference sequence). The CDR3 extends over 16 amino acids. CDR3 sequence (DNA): TGTGCCAGCAGCTTAGTTCGGGCTCGAAGGGGGAATGAGCAGTTCTTC. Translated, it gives CASSLVRARRGNEQFF. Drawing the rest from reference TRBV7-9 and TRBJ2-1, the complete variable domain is DTGVSQNPRHKITKRGQNVTFRCDPISEHNRLYWYRQTLGQGPEFLTYFQNEAQLEKSRLLSDRFSAERPKGSFSTLEIQRTEQGDSAMYLCASSLVRARRGNEQFFGPGTRLTVL.

The CDR3: CASSVAEGYIQYF. The CDR3 DNA reads as TGTGCCAGCAGCGTAGCGGAGGGTTACATTCAGTACTTC. This chain uses TRBV9 with TRBJ2-4, with D possibly TRBD2 on 6 matching bases. CDR1 and CDR2 (germline): SGDLS, YYNGEE. CDR3 length: 13 residues. The V gene lost 0 bases and the J gene lost 8 bases, with 9 bases spanning the gap.

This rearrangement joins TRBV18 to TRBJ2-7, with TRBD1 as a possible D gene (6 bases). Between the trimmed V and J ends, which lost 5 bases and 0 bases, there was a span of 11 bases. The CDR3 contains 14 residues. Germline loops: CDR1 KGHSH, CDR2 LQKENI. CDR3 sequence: CASSTGQNSYEQYF. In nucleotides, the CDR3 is TGTGCCAGCTCAACTGGACAGAACTCCTACGAGCAGTACTTC.

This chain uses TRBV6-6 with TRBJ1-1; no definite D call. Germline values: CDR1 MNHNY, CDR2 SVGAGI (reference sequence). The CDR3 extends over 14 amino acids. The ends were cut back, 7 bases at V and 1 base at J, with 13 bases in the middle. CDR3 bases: TGTGCCAGCATCCCAGCGTACAAGAACACTGAAGCTTTCTTT. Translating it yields CASIPAYKNTEAFF.

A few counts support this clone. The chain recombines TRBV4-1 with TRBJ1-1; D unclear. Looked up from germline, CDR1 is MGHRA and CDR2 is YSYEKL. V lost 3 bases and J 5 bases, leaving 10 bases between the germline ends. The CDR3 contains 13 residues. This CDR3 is CASSHKLRTEAFF. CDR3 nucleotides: TGCGCCAGCAGCCATAAGTTGAGGACTGAAGCTTTCTTT.

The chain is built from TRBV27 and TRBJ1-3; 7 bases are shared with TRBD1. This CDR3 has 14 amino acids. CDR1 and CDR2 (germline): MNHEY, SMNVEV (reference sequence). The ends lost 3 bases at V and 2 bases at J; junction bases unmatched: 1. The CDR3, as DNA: TGTGCCAGCAGTTTGAGGGGGCCTGGAAACACCATATATTTT. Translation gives CASSLRGPGNTIYF.

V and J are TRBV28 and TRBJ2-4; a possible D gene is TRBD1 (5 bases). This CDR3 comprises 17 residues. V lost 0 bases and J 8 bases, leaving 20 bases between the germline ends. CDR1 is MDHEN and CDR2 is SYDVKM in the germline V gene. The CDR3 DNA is TGTGCCAGCAGTTTATGGGCGACAGCCCAGTTAACCCACATTCAGTACTTC. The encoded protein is CASSLWATAQLTHIQYF. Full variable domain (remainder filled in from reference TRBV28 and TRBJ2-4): DVKVTQSSRYLVKRTGEKVFLECVQDMDHENMFWYRQDPGLGLRLIYFSYDVKMKEKGDIPEGYSVSREKKERFSLILESASTNQTSMYLCASSLWATAQLTHIQYFGAGTRLSVL.

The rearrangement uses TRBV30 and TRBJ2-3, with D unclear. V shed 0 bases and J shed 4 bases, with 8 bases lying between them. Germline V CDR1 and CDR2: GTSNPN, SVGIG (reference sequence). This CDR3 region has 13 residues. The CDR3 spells CAWSVSGADTQYF. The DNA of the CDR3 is TGTGCCTGGAGTGTATCTGGAGCAGATACGCAGTATTTT.

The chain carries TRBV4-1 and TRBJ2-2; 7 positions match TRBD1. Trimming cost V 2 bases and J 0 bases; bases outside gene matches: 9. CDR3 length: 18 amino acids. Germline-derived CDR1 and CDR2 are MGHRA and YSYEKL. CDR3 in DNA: TGCGCCAGCAGCCAAAGTCTCAGGGGGTTCGCGAACACCGGGGAGCTGTTTTTT. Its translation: CASSQSLRGFANTGELFF.

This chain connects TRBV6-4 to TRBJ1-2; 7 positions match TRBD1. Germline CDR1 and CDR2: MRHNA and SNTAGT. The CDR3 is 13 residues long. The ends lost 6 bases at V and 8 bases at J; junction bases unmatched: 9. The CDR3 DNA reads TGTGCCAGCAGATCCGAGGGGGCAAAAGGCTACACCTTC. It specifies CASRSEGAKGYTF.

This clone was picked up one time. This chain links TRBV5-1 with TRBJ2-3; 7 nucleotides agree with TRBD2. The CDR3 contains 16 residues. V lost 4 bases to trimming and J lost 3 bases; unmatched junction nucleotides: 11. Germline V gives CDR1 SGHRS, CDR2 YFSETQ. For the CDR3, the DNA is TGCGCCAGCAGCCCAGGGCTTGCGGGAGCGACAGATACGCAGTATTTT. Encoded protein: CASSPGLAGATDTQYF.

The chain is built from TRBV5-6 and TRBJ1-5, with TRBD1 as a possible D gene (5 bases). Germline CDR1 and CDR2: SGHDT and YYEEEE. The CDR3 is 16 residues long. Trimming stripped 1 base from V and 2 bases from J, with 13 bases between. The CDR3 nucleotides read TGTGCCAGCAGCTTGAGGGGAAAGGCTGGCAATCAGCCCCAGCATTTT. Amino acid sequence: CASSLRGKAGNQPQHF. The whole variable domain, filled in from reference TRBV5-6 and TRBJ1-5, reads DAGVTQSPTHLIKTRGQQVTLRCSPKSGHDTVSWYQQALGQGPQFIFQYYEEEERQRGNFPDRFSGHQFPNYSSELNVNALLLGDSALYLCASSLRGKAGNQPQHFGDGTRLSIL.

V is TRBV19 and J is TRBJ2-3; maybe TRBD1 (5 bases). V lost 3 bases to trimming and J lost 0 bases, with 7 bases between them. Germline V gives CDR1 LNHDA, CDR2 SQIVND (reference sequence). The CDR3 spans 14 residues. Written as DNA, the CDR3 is TGTGCCAGTAGTATGGGGCGGAGCACAGATACGCAGTATTTT. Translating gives CASSMGRSTDTQYF.

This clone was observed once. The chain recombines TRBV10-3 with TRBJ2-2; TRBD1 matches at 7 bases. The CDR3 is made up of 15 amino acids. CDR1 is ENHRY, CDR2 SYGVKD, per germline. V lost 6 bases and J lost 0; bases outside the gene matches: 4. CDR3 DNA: TGTGCCATCAGACAGGGGTCATCGAACACCGGGGAGCTGTTTTTT. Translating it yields CAIRQGSSNTGELFF.

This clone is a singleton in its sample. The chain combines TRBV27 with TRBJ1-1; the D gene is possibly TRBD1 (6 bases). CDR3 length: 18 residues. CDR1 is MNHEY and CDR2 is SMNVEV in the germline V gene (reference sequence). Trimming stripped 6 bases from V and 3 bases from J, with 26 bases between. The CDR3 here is CASRRLFWRTGKDTEAFF. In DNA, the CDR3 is TGTGCCAGCAGACGATTATTTTGGCGTACAGGGAAGGACACTGAAGCTTTCTTT.

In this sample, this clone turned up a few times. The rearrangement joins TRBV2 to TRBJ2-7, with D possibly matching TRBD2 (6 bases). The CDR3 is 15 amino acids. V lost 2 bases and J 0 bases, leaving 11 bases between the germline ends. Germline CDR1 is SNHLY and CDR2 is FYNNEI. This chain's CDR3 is CASSESGYSSYEQYF. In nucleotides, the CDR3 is TGTGCCAGCAGTGAAAGCGGGTATTCCTCCTACGAGCAGTACTTC.

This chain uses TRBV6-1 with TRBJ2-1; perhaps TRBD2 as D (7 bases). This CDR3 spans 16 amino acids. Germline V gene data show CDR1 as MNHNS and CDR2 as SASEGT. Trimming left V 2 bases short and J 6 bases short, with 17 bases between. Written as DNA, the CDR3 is TGTGCCAGCAGTGAAATCGACGGGGAGGGGGGCAATGAGCAGTTCTTC. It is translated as CASSEIDGEGGNEQFF.

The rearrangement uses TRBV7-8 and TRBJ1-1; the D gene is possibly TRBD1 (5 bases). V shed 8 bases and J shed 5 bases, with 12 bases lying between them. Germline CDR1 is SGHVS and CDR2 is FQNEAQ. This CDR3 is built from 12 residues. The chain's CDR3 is CASLGEGTEAFF. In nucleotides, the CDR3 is TGTGCCAGCCTCGGGGAGGGGACTGAAGCTTTCTTT.

CDR3 sequence (DNA): TGCAGCCCCGTAGATGAGCAGTTCTTC. Its protein is CSPVDEQFF. The chain carries TRBV29-1 and TRBJ2-1; D is unresolved. This CDR3 has 9 residues. Germline V gene sequence: CDR1 SQVTM, CDR2 ANQGSEA. With 8 bases removed from V and 8 bases from J, the gap between germline ends came to 7 bases.